This paragraph reports one TCR beta chain. Its target is unknown. The sample has other DNA sequences that encode this CDR3 too. The source of the sample is a study of PD-L1 blockade in urothelial cancer. Across the study: Investigators checked blood 3 weeks (second dose) and 6 weeks after treatment start. Study-wide findings and caveats: More expansion of tumor-associated blood clones, seen at 3 weeks, marked durable-benefit patients.

Sequenced by immunoSEQ multiplex PCR; TCRdb stores in-frame clones only, minus some. The table shows 35,000 to 50,000 clones, with about four fifths occurring only once. Indicated time point: peripheral blood 6 weeks after treatment start. For each patient, 1 to 8 samples were obtained, pretreatment and on-treatment. The V gene end was trimmed by 5 bases and the J gene end by 4 bases; junction bases not matched to a gene: 7. Per germline, CDR1 MDHEN and CDR2 SYDVKM. The CDR3 contains 15 residues. This chain links TRBV28 with TRBJ2-5; 10 positions agree with TRBD2. Sequenced material: PBMCs, taken around atezolizumab (anti-PD-L1) treatment. The clonotype was recovered from a man aged 60 to 69 with urothelial cancer. The CDR3 nucleotides are TGTGCCAGCAGTCTTCCTAGCGGGGGAGGAGAGACCCAGTACTTC. Translated: CASSLPSGGGETQYF.